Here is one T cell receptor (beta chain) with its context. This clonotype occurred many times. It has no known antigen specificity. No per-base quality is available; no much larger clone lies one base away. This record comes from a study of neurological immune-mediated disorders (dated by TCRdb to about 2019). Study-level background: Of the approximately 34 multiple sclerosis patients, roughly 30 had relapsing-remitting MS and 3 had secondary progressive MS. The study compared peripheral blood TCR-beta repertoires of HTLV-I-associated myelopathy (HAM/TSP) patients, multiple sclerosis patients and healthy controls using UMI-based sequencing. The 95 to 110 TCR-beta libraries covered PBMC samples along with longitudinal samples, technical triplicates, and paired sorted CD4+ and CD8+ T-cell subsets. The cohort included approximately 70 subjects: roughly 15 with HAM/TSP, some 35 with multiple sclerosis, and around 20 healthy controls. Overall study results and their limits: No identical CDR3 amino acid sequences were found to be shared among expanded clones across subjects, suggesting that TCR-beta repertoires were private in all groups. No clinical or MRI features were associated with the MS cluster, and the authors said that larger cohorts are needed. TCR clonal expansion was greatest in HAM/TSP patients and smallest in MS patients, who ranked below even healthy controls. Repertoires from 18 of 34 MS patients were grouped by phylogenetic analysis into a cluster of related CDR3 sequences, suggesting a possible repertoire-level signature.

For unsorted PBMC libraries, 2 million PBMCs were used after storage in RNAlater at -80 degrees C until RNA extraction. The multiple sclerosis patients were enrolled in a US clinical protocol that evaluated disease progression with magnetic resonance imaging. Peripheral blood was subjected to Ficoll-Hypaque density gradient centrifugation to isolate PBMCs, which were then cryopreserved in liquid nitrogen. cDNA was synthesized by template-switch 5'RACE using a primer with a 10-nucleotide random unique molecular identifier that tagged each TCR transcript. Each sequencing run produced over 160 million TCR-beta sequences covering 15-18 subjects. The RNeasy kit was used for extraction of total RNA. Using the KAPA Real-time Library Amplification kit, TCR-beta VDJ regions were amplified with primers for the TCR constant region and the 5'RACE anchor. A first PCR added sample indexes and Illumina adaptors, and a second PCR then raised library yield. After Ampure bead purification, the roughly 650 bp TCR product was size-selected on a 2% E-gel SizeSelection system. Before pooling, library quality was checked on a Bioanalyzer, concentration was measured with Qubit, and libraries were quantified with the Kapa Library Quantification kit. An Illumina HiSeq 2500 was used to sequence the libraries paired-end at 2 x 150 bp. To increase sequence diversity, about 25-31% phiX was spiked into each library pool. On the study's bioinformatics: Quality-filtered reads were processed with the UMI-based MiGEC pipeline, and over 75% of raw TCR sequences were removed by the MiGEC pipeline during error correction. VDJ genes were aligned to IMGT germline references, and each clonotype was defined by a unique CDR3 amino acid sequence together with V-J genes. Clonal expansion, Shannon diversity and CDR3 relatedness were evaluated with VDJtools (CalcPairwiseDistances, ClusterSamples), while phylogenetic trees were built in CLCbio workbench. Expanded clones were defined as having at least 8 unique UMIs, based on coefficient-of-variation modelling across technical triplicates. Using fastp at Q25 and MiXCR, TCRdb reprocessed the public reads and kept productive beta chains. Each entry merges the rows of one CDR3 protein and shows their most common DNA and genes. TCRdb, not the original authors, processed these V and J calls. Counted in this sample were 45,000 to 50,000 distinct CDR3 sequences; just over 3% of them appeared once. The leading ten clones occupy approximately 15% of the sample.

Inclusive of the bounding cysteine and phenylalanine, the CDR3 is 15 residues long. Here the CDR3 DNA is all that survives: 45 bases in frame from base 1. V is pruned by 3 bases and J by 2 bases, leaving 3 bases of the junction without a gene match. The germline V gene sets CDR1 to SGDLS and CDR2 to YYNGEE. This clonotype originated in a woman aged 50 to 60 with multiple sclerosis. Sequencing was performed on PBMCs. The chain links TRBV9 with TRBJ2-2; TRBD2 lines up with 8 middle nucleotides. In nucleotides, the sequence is TGTGCCAGCAGCGGGACTAGCCTCAACACCGGGGAGCTGTTTTTT. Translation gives CASSGTSLNTGELFF.